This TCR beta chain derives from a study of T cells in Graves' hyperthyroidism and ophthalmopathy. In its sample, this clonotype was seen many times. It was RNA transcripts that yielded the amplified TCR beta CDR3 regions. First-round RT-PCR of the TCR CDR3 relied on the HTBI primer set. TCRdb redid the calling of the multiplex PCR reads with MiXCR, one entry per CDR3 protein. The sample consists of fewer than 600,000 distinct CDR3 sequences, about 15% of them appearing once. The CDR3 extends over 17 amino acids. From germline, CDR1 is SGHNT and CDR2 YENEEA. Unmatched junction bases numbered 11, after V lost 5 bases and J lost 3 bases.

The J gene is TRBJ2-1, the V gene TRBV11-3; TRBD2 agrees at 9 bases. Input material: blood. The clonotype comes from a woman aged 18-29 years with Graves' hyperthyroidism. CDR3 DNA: TGTGCCAGCAGCCTTATTAGCGGGAGAGGAGTCTACAATGAGCAGTTCTTC. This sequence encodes CASSLISGRGVYNEQFF.